These 16 T cell receptor beta chains originate from one sample sequenced in a study of tissue T cells after allogeneic stem cell transplantation. Generated by immunoSEQ multiplex PCR, the TCRdb table keeps only in-frame clones and is missing some. The data contain about 7,300 clones, just under 80% of them singletons. Sequenced here: skin, sampled at autopsy. These receptors came from a male patient at least 60 years old with steroid-refractory graft-versus-host disease after an allogeneic stem cell transplant. The graft donor may be the source of some T cells.

This clone was seen just once. V is TRBV4-1 and J is TRBJ1-2, with D tentatively TRBD1 (5 bases). Germline CDR1 is MGHRA and CDR2 is YSYEKL. V dropped 1 base and J dropped 4 bases, with 16 bases sitting between them. This CDR3 is 16 amino acids long. The CDR3 DNA reads as TGCGCCAGCAGCCAAGTGGCCGGGACCGCTTCCTATGGCTACACCTTC. Translation: CASSQVAGTASYGYTF.

The chain uses TRBV27 and TRBJ2-1, with TRBD2 identical over 8 bases. Germline values: CDR1 MNHEY, CDR2 SMNVEV (reference sequence). V lost 3 bases to trimming and J lost 8 bases; unmatched junction nucleotides: 6. The CDR3 totals 14 residues. CDR3 in amino acids: CASSFRVAGYEQFF. CDR3 in DNA: TGTGCCAGCAGTTTTAGGGTAGCGGGGTATGAGCAGTTCTTC.

J is TRBJ2-7 and V is TRBV4-3; D not resolved. This CDR3 spans 14 amino acids. CDR1 is LGHNA, CDR2 YSLEER, per germline. Trimming left V 0 bases short and J 4 bases short, with 10 bases between. For the CDR3, the DNA is TGCGCCAGCAGCCAAGATATAGGGTTATACGAGCAGTACTTC. Protein sequence: CASSQDIGLYEQYF.

The J gene is TRBJ1-1, the V gene TRBV15; 8 positions match TRBD1. With 2 bases clipped from V and 0 bases from J, the junction kept 2 bases outside the gene matches. The CDR3 totals 15 residues. Germline CDR1 LNHNV, CDR2 YYDKDF (reference sequence). CDR3: CATSRTRGLNTEAFF. CDR3 nucleotide sequence: TGTGCCACCAGCAGAACCAGGGGGCTGAACACTGAAGCTTTCTTT.

The chain joins TRBV4-1 to TRBJ2-1; D is unresolved. Germline CDR1 reads MGHRA; CDR2 reads YSYEKL. The germline V and J ends were trimmed by 2 bases and 0 bases, with 14 bases remaining between them. The CDR3 length is 17 residues. CDR3 residues: CASSQSLLGLSYNEQFF. The CDR3, as DNA: TGCGCCAGCAGCCAATCCCTCCTCGGGCTCTCCTACAATGAGCAGTTCTTC.

CDR3 in DNA: TGTGCCAGCACCGGACTAGCGGGGGTGGGGGATACGCAGTATTTT. Its protein product is CASTGLAGVGDTQYF. The chain uses TRBV6-6 and TRBJ2-3, with 13 bases identical to TRBD2. The CDR3 has 15 amino acids. Trimming cost V 7 bases and J 6 bases; bases outside gene matches: 7. Looked up from germline, CDR1 is MNHNY and CDR2 is SVGAGI (reference sequence).

The chain employs TRBV19 and TRBJ1-2; perhaps TRBD1 as D (5 bases). CDR1 and CDR2 from the germline V gene are LNHDA and SQIVND (reference sequence). The CDR3 contains 14 residues. The V end lost 6 bases, the J end lost 8 bases, and 19 bases lay between the germline ends. The CDR3 protein is CASSQVDRAGGYTF. In DNA form, the CDR3 reads TGTGCCAGTAGCCAAGTAGACAGAGCAGGCGGCTACACCTTC.

V gene TRBV11-3 combines with J gene TRBJ1-2, with D unresolved. The CDR3 length is 14 residues. V shed 1 base and J shed 4 bases, with 10 bases lying between them. The germline CDR1 and CDR2 sequences are SGHNT and YENEEA. CDR3 in amino acids: CASSLVKRFYGYTF. Written as DNA, the CDR3 is TGTGCCAGCAGCTTAGTAAAAAGGTTCTATGGCTACACCTTC. Looking up the rest from reference TRBV11-3 and TRBJ1-2 gives the full variable domain: EAGVVQSPRYKIIEKKQPVAFWCNPISGHNTLYWYLQNLGQGPELLIRYENEEAVDDSQLPKDRFSAERLKGVDSTLKIQPAELGDSAVYLCASSLVKRFYGYTFGSGTRLTVV.

The V and J genes are TRBV9 and TRBJ2-3; possibly TRBD1 or TRBD2 for D (5 bases each). The CDR3 length is 14 residues. V gave up 2 bases and J gave up 2 bases, with 9 bases separating them. Germline loops: CDR1 SGDLS, CDR2 YYNGEE. The CDR3 nucleotides are TGTGCCAGCAGCGTGTCGGGGCTCACAGATACGCAGTATTTT. Protein: CASSVSGLTDTQYF.

The chain is built from TRBV27 and TRBJ1-2; a possible D gene is TRBD1 (5 bases). Germline-derived CDR1 and CDR2 are MNHEY and SMNVEV (reference sequence). V was clipped by 5 bases and J by 5 bases, with 24 bases between them. The CDR3 totals 17 residues. The CDR3 DNA reads as TGTGCCAGCAGTCCACGACAGCCCCTAAAGTTAATTTATGGCTACACCTTC. Protein: CASSPRQPLKLIYGYTF.

The chain couples TRBV10-2 to TRBJ2-2, with 10 bases identical to TRBD2. Germline V gene sequence: CDR1 WSHSY, CDR2 SAAADI. The CDR3 is 14 residues long. Trimming cost V 4 bases and J 5 bases; bases outside gene matches: 1. The CDR3 bases are TGCGCCAGCAGTGCGGGACTAGCGACCGGGGAGCTGTTTTTT. It is translated as CASSAGLATGELFF.

Judged by abundance, this clone is large. The genes are TRBV7-6 and TRBJ2-7; 11 bases are shared with TRBD2. This CDR3 contains 16 residues. The J segment lost 0 bases and the V segment lost 7 bases, leaving 8 bases of the junction unmatched. In germline, CDR1 is SGHVS, CDR2 FNYEAQ. CDR3 bases: TGTGCCAGCACGACTCTAGCGGGGGGCAGCTCCTACGAGCAGTACTTC. Its translation is CASTTLAGGSSYEQYF.

This clone has only a few counts. The V gene is TRBV12-3 or TRBV12-4, the J gene TRBJ1-5; no clear D. Trimming pared 5 bases from V and 3 bases from J, leaving 8 bases between. The CDR3 spans 13 residues. CDR3 protein: CASSRLSNQPQHF. The CDR3 coding sequence is TGTGCCAGCAGTCGACTGTCCAATCAGCCCCAGCATTTT.

CDR3 region: CASSAEKQWLDTQYF. The CDR3 DNA reads as TGTGCCAGCAGTGCGGAAAAACAGTGGCTAGATACGCAGTATTTT. The chain combines TRBV2 with TRBJ2-3; D is undetermined. Trimming removed 4 bases from V and 5 bases from J, with 16 bases in between. This CDR3 region has 15 residues. Germline CDR1 and CDR2: SNHLY and FYNNEI.

This chain uses TRBV12-2 with TRBJ2-2; the table's TRBD1 call for D was not verified on the DNA. TRBV12-2 is a known pseudogene. The CDR3 is 17 amino acids. The CDR3 DNA sequence: TGTGCAAGTCGCTCGGCACCGCAGACAGGGGTCAAGGGGGAGCTGTTTTTT. Protein product: CASRSAPQTGVKGELFF.

The chain couples TRBV3-1 (or the pseudogene TRBV3-2) to TRBJ2-5; possibly TRBD2 for D (6 bases). This CDR3 comprises 13 residues. The V and J ends lost 2 bases and 5 bases respectively, with 9 bases between them. The germline CDR1 and CDR2 sequences are LGHDT and YNNKEL (reference sequence). The CDR3 sequence is CASSQMEGETQYF. The CDR3 bases are TGTGCCAGCAGCCAAATGGAGGGGGAGACCCAGTACTTC.